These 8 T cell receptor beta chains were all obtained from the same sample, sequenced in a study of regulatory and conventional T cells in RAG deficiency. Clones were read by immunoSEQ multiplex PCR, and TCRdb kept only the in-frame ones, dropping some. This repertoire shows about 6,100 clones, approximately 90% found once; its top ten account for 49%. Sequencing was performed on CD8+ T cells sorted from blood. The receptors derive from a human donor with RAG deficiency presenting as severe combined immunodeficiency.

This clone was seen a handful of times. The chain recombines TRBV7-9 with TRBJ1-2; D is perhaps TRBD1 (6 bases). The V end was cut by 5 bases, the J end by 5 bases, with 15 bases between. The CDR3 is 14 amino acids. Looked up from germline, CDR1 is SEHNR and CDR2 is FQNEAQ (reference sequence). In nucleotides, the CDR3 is TGTGCCAGCAGCACGCACAGGGCTTCTTATGGCTACACCTTC. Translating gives CASSTHRASYGYTF.

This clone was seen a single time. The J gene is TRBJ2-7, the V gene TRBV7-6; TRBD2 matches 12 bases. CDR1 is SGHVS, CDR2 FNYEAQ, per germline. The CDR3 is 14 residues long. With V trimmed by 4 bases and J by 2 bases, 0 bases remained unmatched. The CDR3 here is CASSWTSGAYEQYF. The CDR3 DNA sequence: TGTGCCAGCAGCTGGACTAGCGGGGCCTACGAGCAGTACTTC. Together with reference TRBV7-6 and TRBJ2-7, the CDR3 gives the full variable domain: GAGVSQSPRYKVTKRGQDVALRCDPISGHVSLYWYRQALGQGPEFLTYFNYEAQQDKSGLPNDRFSAERPEGSISTLTIQRTEQRDSAMYRCASSWTSGAYEQYFGPGTRLTVT.

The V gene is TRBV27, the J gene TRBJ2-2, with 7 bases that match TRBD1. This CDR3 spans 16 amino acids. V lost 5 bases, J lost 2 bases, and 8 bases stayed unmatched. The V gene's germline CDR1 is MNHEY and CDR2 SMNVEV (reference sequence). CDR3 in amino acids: CASSPWTGQNTGELFF. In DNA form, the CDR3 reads TGTGCCAGCAGTCCTTGGACAGGCCAAAACACCGGGGAGCTGTTTTTT.

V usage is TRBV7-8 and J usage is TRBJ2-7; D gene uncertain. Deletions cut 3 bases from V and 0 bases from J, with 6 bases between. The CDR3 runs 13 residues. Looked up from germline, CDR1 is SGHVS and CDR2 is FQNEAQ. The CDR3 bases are TGTGCCAGCAGCTTCAGGAGCTCCTACGAGCAGTACTTC. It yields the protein CASSFRSSYEQYF.

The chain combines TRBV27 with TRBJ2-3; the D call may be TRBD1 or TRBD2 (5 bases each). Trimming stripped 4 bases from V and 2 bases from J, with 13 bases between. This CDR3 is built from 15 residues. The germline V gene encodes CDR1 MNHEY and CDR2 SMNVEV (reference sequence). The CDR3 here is CASSSGTGYTDTQYF. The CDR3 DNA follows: TGTGCCAGCAGTTCCGGGACGGGCTACACAGATACGCAGTATTTT.

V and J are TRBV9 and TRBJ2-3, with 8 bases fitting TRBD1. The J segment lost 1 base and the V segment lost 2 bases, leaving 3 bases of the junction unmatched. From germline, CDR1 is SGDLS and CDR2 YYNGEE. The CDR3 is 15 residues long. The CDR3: CASSVQGAGTDTQYF. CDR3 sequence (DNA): TGTGCCAGCAGCGTCCAGGGGGCGGGCACAGATACGCAGTATTTT.

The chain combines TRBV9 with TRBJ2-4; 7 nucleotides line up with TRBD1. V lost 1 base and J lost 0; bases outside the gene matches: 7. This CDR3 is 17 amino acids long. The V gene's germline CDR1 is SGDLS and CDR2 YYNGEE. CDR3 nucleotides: TGTGCCAGCAGCGTAACAGGGGCCCCTCTAGCCAAAAACATTCAGTACTTC. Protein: CASSVTGAPLAKNIQYF.

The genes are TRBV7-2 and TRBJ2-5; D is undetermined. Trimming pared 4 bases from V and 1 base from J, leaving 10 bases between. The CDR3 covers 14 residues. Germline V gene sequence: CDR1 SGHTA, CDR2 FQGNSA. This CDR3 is CASSSLKLQETQYF. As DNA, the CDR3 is TGTGCCAGCAGCTCCCTGAAACTCCAAGAGACCCAGTACTTC.